This TCR beta chain is from a study of cytomegalovirus exposure and HLA in healthy donors. Study-wide findings and caveats: V- and J-gene trimming of TCR beta was linked (in a later analysis) to a missense DCLRE1C variant.

A note on this clone: Its antigen is still unknown.

From germline, CDR1 is MDHEN and CDR2 SYDVKM. V lost 3 bases and J 4 bases, leaving 12 bases between the germline ends. The length of the CDR3 is 15 residues. With 60 Vbeta and 13 Jbeta primers, the PCR was carried out. Assay used: immunoSEQ multiplex PCR; TCRdb lists only in-frame clones, some missing. Of under 200,000 clones listed, around three quarters were seen once; the top ten hold about 2%. This clonotype was sampled from a woman aged 45 to 65 in good health and CMV-seronegative. V gene TRBV28 combines with J gene TRBJ1-4, with a weak D call TRBD1 (6 bases). The material sequenced was PBMCs. The CDR3 here is CASSFRGSINEKLFF. The CDR3 DNA reads TGTGCCAGCAGTTTTAGGGGGTCAATTAATGAAAAACTGTTTTTT.